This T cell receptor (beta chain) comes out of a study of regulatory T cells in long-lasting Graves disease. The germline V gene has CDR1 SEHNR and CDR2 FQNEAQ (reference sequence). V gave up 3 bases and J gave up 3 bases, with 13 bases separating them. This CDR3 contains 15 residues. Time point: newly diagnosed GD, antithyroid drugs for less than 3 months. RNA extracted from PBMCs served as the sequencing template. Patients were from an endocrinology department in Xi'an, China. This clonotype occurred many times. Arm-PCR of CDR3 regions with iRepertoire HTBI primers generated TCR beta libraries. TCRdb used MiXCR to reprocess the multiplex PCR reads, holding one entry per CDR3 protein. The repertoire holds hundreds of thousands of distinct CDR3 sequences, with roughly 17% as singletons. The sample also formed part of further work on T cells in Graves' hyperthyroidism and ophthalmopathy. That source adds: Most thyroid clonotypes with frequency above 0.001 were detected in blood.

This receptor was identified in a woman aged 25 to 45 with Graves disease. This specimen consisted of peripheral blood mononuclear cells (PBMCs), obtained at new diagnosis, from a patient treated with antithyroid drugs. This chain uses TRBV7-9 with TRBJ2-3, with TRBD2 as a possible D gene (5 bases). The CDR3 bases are TGTGCCAGCAGCTTCGGACCTCCGGGAACAGATACGCAGTATTTT. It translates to CASSFGPPGTDTQYF.